This TCR beta chain was observed in a study of cytomegalovirus exposure and HLA in healthy donors. Whole-study results and caveats: The authors later linked a missense DCLRE1C variant to TCR beta V- and J-gene trimming. Earlier results showed most TCR beta V segments being productive about 87% or about 30% of the time. Certain indistinguishable V segments, among them TRBV6-2 and TRBV6-3, were excluded.

The PCR was carried out with 60 Vbeta primers and 13 Jbeta primers. The protocol was immunoSEQ multiplex PCR, while the TCRdb copy is restricted to in-frame clones and leaves out a portion. The table has 200,000 to 250,000 clones, about four fifths seen once. Notes on this clone: Antigen: not known.

Germline values: CDR1 SGHTA, CDR2 FQGNSA. The CDR3 totals 17 residues. V lost 0 bases and J 8 bases, leaving 20 bases between the germline ends. The specimen sequenced was PBMCs. This chain uses TRBV7-2 with TRBJ2-1; D is possibly TRBD1 (6 bases). This clonotype was obtained from a young man in good health and CMV-seronegative. CDR3 residues: CASSLASVGQCCDEQFF. CDR3 nucleotide sequence: TGTGCCAGCAGCTTAGCGTCCGTAGGACAGTGTTGCGATGAGCAGTTCTTC. Supplemented by reference TRBV7-2 and TRBJ2-1, the full variable domain reads GAGVSQSPSNKVTEKGKDVELRCDPISGHTALYWYRQSLGQGLEFLIYFQGNSAPDKSGLPSDRFSAERTGGSVSTLTIQRTQQEDSAVYLCASSLASVGQCCDEQFFGPGTRLTVL.